The present TCR beta chain was sequenced within a study of T cell clonotyping in hematopoietic cell transplantation. Assay used: immunoSEQ multiplex PCR; TCRdb lists only in-frame clones, some missing. Here the sample spans about 3,200 clones, approximately 70% being singletons. Regarding this clone: As yet, its antigen is unknown.

Points from the study as a whole: Without cell sorting, CD4 versus CD8 contributions remain unresolved. After transplant, recipient diversity fell while pathologically expanded clonotypes grew through day 180.

V lost 6 bases, J lost 4 bases, and 15 bases lay in between. This CDR3 spans 14 amino acids. Germline CDR1 MNHEY, CDR2 SMNVEV (reference sequence). This sequence was found in a male patient aged 40-50 years who had an allogeneic stem cell transplant from an unrelated donor, so the T cells may come from the graft donor. Some clones in this sample may be carry-over from other donors' samples. The rearrangement uses TRBV27 and TRBJ1-1; D not certain. The sequenced sample was peripheral blood mononuclear cells, obtained 30 days after allogeneic stem cell transplant. The DNA for the CDR3 is TGTGCCAGCAGCTTGTACGGGCAAGGCACTGAAGCTTTCTTT. It yields the protein CASSLYGQGTEAFF.